This is a list of T cell receptor beta chains from one sample in a study of blood T cell repertoires in COVID-19. Produced via immunoSEQ multiplex PCR; TCRdb's table is partial and in-frame only. The table records hundreds of thousands of clones, roughly 90% of them present only once. Sequencing was performed on peripheral blood. The receptor source for this set is a man aged 60 to 69 who had recovered from COVID-19. CDR3s include the opening cysteine and the closing phenylalanine or tryptophan. Fields, in order: CDR3 protein, clone size, J gene, V gene. A clone size is listed for some rows: how often the clone was seen (once, few, many), or a class if it is expanded.

CDR3 protein: CASSSRGGGGDTQYF; clone size: .; J gene: TRBJ2-3; V gene: TRBV9
CDR3 protein: CASRDSGGAYNEQFF; clone size: .; J gene: TRBJ2-1; V gene: TRBV9
CDR3 protein: CASSLDRGQFF; clone size: .; J gene: TRBJ2-1; V gene: TRBV4-1
CDR3 protein: CASSRRHSYEQYF; clone size: .; J gene: TRBJ2-7; V gene: TRBV11-2
CDR3 protein: CASTSSGGYNEQFF; clone size: once; J gene: TRBJ2-1; V gene: TRBV11-2
CDR3 protein: CATSRDQRGLREQFF; clone size: .; J gene: TRBJ2-1; V gene: TRBV15
CDR3 protein: CSASTSRGNSPLHF; clone size: .; J gene: TRBJ1-6; V gene: TRBV20-1
CDR3 protein: CASSERDLIVAYEQYF; clone size: .; J gene: TRBJ2-7; V gene: TRBV6-1
CDR3 protein: CSGLAGGQRDTQYF; clone size: .; J gene: TRBJ2-3; V gene: TRBV29-1
CDR3 protein: CASSPYRTGEQYF; clone size: .; J gene: TRBJ2-7; V gene: TRBV18
CDR3 protein: CASSFSTSSTDTQYF; clone size: .; J gene: TRBJ2-3; V gene: TRBV7-8
CDR3 protein: CASRSTSGGTKGTDTQYF; clone size: once; J gene: TRBJ2-3; V gene: TRBV5-1
CDR3 protein: CASSYSRAYEQYF; clone size: once; J gene: TRBJ2-7; V gene: TRBV6-5
CDR3 protein: CASSWRRGGRSTDTQYF; clone size: .; J gene: TRBJ2-3; V gene: TRBV5-1
CDR3 protein: CASSLTGNSGANVLTF; clone size: .; J gene: TRBJ2-6; V gene: TRBV5-1
CDR3 protein: CASSLEAGQFRTNEKLFF; clone size: .; J gene: TRBJ1-4; V gene: TRBV5-1
CDR3 protein: CARSRPPTRRGNQPQHF; clone size: .; J gene: TRBJ1-5; V gene: TRBV5-3
CDR3 protein: CASSVARGRIDTQYF; clone size: .; J gene: TRBJ2-3; V gene: TRBV9